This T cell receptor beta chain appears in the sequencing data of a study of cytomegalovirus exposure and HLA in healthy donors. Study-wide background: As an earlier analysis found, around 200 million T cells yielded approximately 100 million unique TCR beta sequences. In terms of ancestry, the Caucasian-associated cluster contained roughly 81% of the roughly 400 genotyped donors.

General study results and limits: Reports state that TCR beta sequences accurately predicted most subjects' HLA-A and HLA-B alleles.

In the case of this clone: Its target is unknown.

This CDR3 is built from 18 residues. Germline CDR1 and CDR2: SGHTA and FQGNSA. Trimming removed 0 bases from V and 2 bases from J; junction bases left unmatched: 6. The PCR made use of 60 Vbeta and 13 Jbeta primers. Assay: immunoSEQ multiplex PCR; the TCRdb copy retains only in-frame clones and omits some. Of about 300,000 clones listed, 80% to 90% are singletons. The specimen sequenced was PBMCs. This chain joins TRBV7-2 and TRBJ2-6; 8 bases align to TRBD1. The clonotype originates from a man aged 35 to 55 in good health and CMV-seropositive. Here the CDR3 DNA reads TGTGCCAGCAGCTTAGCGCTGGCAGGGGGCGCTGGGGCCAACGTCCTGACTTTC. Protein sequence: CASSLALAGGAGANVLTF.